This T cell receptor (beta chain) was recorded in a study of shared clonotypes between healthy human individuals. Generated by immunoSEQ multiplex PCR, the TCRdb table keeps only in-frame clones and is missing some. The data hold about 79,000 clones, with roughly three fifths observed a single time. The germline V gene has CDR1 MDHEN and CDR2 SYDVKM. The CDR3 runs to 13 residues. With 3 bases removed from V and 6 bases from J, the gap between germline ends came to 9 bases. V is TRBV28 and J is TRBJ1-5; D possibly corresponds to TRBD1 (6 bases). This sequence originates from a man aged 30-40 years in good health. The sequencing sample was made of memory CD8+ T cells sorted from blood. Subset indicated: CD45RO+ cells pooled with CCR7-negative TemRA cells. The CDR3 loop reads CASSFTRGQPQHF. As DNA, the CDR3 is TGTGCCAGCAGTTTTACCAGGGGTCAGCCCCAGCATTTT.